The 24 T cell receptor beta chains listed next were all sequenced from one sample in a study of Tregs in tolerant kidney transplant recipients. Assay: immunoSEQ multiplex PCR; the TCRdb copy retains only in-frame clones and omits some. The sample yields just under 20,000 clones, roughly 65% seen once. The antigens of these receptors remain unknown. Input material: Tregs from blood cultured with allogeneic cells. Receptor source: a human donor in good health.

This clone is a singleton in its sample. The chain has TRBV7-3 and TRBJ2-7, with D perhaps TRBD2 (6 bases). The length of the CDR3 is 15 residues. From germline, CDR1 is SGHTA and CDR2 FQGTGA. Trimming took 1 base from V and 0 from J, leaving 10 bases between them. CDR3 region: CASSLSGTASYEQYF. The CDR3 region has the DNA TGTGCCAGCAGCTTAAGTGGGACTGCCTCCTACGAGCAGTACTTC.

The CDR3 here is CSARLRGTQYF. CDR3 DNA sequence: TGCAGTGCTAGGCTCAGGGGGACCCAGTACTTC. The rearrangement uses TRBV20-1 and TRBJ2-5; perhaps TRBD1 as D (6 bases). CDR3 length equals 11 residues. V shed 3 bases and J shed 7 bases, with 9 bases lying between them. Germline values: CDR1 DFQATT, CDR2 SNEGSKA (reference sequence).

The chain joins TRBV2 to TRBJ2-5; 12 bases fit TRBD2. The junction had 12 bases not matched to a gene; V was cut back by 10 bases and J by 0 bases. The CDR3 has 17 amino acids. Per the germline V gene, CDR1 is SNHLY and CDR2 is FYNNEI. CDR3 in amino acids: CATHEYRLAGDQETQYF. CDR3 nucleotide sequence: TGTGCCACCCATGAGTACCGACTAGCGGGAGACCAAGAGACCCAGTACTTC. The full variable domain, in which reference TRBV2 and TRBJ2-5 provide the parts outside the CDR3, is EPEVTQTPSHQVTQMGQEVILRCVPISNHLYFYWYRQILGQKVEFLVSFYNNEISEKSEIFDDQFSVERPDGSNFTLKIRSTKLEDSAMYFCATHEYRLAGDQETQYFGPGTRLLVL.

This sequence joins TRBV2 and TRBJ2-7; D gene unclear. The V gene's germline CDR1 is SNHLY and CDR2 FYNNEI. The CDR3 has 14 residues. V was trimmed by 7 bases and J by 1 base, leaving 14 bases between them. CDR3 bases: TGTGCCAGCATGGCAGGAAGTGGTTCCTACGAGCAGTACGTC. Encoded protein: CASMAGSGSYEQYV.

The CDR3 coding sequence is TGTGCCAGCAGTTACTCTGACCACACAGATACGCAGTATTTT. Its translation is CASSYSDHTDTQYF. The rearrangement joins TRBV6-6 to TRBJ2-3; no clear D gene. V lost 0 bases and J lost 2, with 6 bases in between. The CDR3 has 14 residues. CDR1 is MNHNY, CDR2 SVGAGI, per germline (reference sequence).

V gene TRBV30 combines with J gene TRBJ1-4; D perhaps matches TRBD1 (6 bases). Trimming left V 0 bases short and J 0 bases short, with 17 bases between. This CDR3 has 18 amino acids. The V gene's germline CDR1 is GTSNPN and CDR2 SVGIG (reference sequence). The CDR3 sequence is CAWSVRRQALATNEKLFF. DNA of the CDR3: TGTGCCTGGAGTGTACGAAGACAGGCCCTTGCAACTAATGAAAAACTGTTTTTT.

The rearrangement links TRBV6-5 to TRBJ2-2, with unresolved D. This CDR3 is 14 amino acids long. V lost 0 bases and J 1 base, leaving 3 bases between the germline ends. The germline gives CDR1 MNHEY, CDR2 SVGAGI. The CDR3 DNA reads TGTGCCAGCAGTTACTCCCGGAACACCGGGGAGCTGTTTTTT. This codes for CASSYSRNTGELFF.

The chain uses TRBV11-2 and TRBJ2-7; perhaps TRBD2 as D (6 bases). Germline lookup yields CDR1 SGHAT and CDR2 FQNNGV. V was shortened by 5 bases and J by 2 bases, with 22 bases between the two germline ends. The length of the CDR3 is 17 residues. The CDR3 protein is CASSRPGVRGLTYEQYF. DNA of the CDR3: TGTGCCAGCAGCCGCCCGGGGGTGCGGGGCCTCACCTACGAGCAGTACTTC.

This clone has a single count. The genes are TRBV30 and TRBJ2-7; 9 bases line up with TRBD1. Germline CDR1 is GTSNPN and CDR2 is SVGIG (reference sequence). J lost 5 bases, V lost 5 bases, and 10 bases had no gene match. This CDR3 contains 14 residues. In DNA, the CDR3 is TGTGCCTGGTCCCCGGGACAGGGTAAACACGAGCAGTACTTC. This translates into CAWSPGQGKHEQYF.

V usage is TRBV2 and J usage is TRBJ1-2; D gene unclear. Germline CDR1 reads SNHLY; CDR2 reads FYNNEI. The length of the CDR3 is 14 residues. V was shortened by 10 bases and J by 5 bases, with 20 bases between the two germline ends. The CDR3 DNA reads TGTGCCACCGTGATCCGGCCGTCGAATTATGGCTACACCTTC. Translated: CATVIRPSNYGYTF. The full variable domain, in which reference TRBV2 and TRBJ1-2 provide the parts outside the CDR3, is EPEVTQTPSHQVTQMGQEVILRCVPISNHLYFYWYRQILGQKVEFLVSFYNNEISEKSEIFDDQFSVERPDGSNFTLKIRSTKLEDSAMYFCATVIRPSNYGYTFGSGTRLTVV.

This chain connects TRBV7-8 to TRBJ1-2, with 9 bases that match TRBD1. The CDR3 consists of 14 residues. From germline, CDR1 is SGHVS and CDR2 FQNEAQ. With 3 bases clipped from V and 7 bases from J, the junction kept 6 bases outside the gene matches. CDR3 residues: CASSFGQGMGGYTF. The CDR3 nucleotides read TGTGCCAGCAGCTTCGGACAGGGGATGGGTGGCTACACCTTC.

This clone has a single count. The V gene is TRBV7-9, the J gene TRBJ2-5, with D hard to call. Germline CDR1 and CDR2: SEHNR and FQNEAQ (reference sequence). This CDR3 is 16 amino acids long. Between the trimmed V and J ends, which lost 0 bases and 1 base, there was a span of 12 bases. CDR3 region: CASSLAHLVLQETQYF. DNA for the CDR3: TGTGCCAGCAGCTTAGCGCATTTAGTCCTCCAAGAGACCCAGTACTTC.

The gene calls are TRBV5-8 and TRBJ2-3, with 8 positions matching TRBD1. Germline values: CDR1 SGHTS, CDR2 YDEGEE. Trimming took 6 bases from V and 2 from J; bases not matched to a gene: 17. This CDR3 contains 18 residues. For the CDR3, the DNA is TGTGCCAGCACCCCGGGGCAGGGGGCTTTCCCTCTCACAGATACGCAGTATTTT. It yields the protein CASTPGQGAFPLTDTQYF. The full variable domain, with the rest looked up from reference TRBV5-8 and TRBJ2-3, is EAGVTQSPTHLIKTRGQQATLRCSPISGHTSVYWYQQALGLGLQFLLWYDEGEERNRGNFPPRFSGRQFPNYSSELNVNALELEDSALYLCASTPGQGAFPLTDTQYFGPGTRLTVL.

This sequence joins TRBV6-1 and TRBJ1-2; D not resolved. The CDR3 is 16 residues long. Trimming pared 4 bases from V and 2 bases from J, leaving 17 bases between. Germline loops: CDR1 MNHNS, CDR2 SASEGT. The CDR3 sequence is CASSGPSGRGNYGYTF. The CDR3 DNA reads as TGTGCCAGCAGTGGGCCCTCGGGCCGAGGCAACTATGGCTACACCTTC.

The chain has TRBV7-9 and TRBJ2-2; the D gene is possibly TRBD1 (6 bases). Trimming took 5 bases from V and 4 from J, leaving 14 bases between them. The CDR3 contains 15 residues. Per germline, CDR1 SEHNR and CDR2 FQNEAQ (reference sequence). The CDR3 reads CASSPHRAGTGELFF. In nucleotides, the CDR3 is TGTGCCAGCAGCCCCCACAGGGCCGGCACCGGGGAGCTGTTTTTT.

The chain has TRBV6-5 and TRBJ2-7; a weak D match, TRBD2 (5 bases). Deletions cut 8 bases from V and 1 base from J, with 12 bases between. The CDR3 covers 13 residues. In germline, CDR1 is MNHEY, CDR2 SVGAGI. CDR3 nucleotides: TGTGCCAGCTGTGGAGGCCTATCCTACGAGCAGTACTTC. It specifies CASCGGLSYEQYF.

CDR3 loop: CASSLRRPGLYNEQFF. For the CDR3, the DNA is TGTGCCAGCAGCTTACGCCGGCCCGGGCTTTACAATGAGCAGTTCTTC. The chain is built from TRBV7-8 and TRBJ2-1, with D hard to call. Trimming pared 2 bases from V and 4 bases from J, leaving 15 bases between. CDR1 is SGHVS and CDR2 is FQNEAQ in the germline V gene. The CDR3 length is 16 residues.

This clone was seen more than once but under ten times. The V call is TRBV11-2, the J call TRBJ2-3, with D perhaps matching TRBD1 or TRBD2 (6 bases each). The CDR3 sequence is 19 residues long. Germline-derived CDR1 and CDR2 are SGHAT and FQNNGV. Trimming left V 5 bases short and J 4 bases short, with 28 bases between. CDR3 sequence (DNA): TGTGCCAGCAGCATCCGGCCTCGGGGGCCCCAAGGGGTCCCAGATACGCAGTATTTT. Its translation: CASSIRPRGPQGVPDTQYF.

This clone was found a few times. J is TRBJ2-3 and V is TRBV19, with TRBD2 identical over 8 bases. Per the germline V gene, CDR1 is LNHDA and CDR2 is SQIVND (reference sequence). This CDR3 contains 16 residues. V shed 5 bases, J shed 2 bases, and the junction held 9 bases outside the gene matches. Here the CDR3 DNA reads TGTGCCAGTAGTCCCAGAGCGGGAGAGGCCACAGATACGCAGTATTTT. The encoded protein is CASSPRAGEATDTQYF.

The gene calls are TRBV2 and TRBJ2-7, with 12 bases identical to TRBD2. V lost 9 bases and J lost 5; bases outside the gene matches: 8. The CDR3 runs 14 residues. CDR1 and CDR2 (germline): SNHLY, FYNNEI. For the CDR3, the DNA is TGTGCCAGTATACCGGGACTAGCGGGTCACGAGCAGTACTTC. It encodes CASIPGLAGHEQYF.

The rearrangement links TRBV9 to TRBJ2-5; D gene uncertain. The ends were cut back, 0 bases at V and 3 bases at J, with 9 bases in the middle. Germline CDR1 SGDLS, CDR2 YYNGEE. This CDR3 spans 14 amino acids. In DNA, the CDR3 is TGTGCCAGCAGCGTAGCGGCGGTAAAAGAGACCCAGTACTTC. Translating it yields CASSVAAVKETQYF.

This clone has just one count. V usage is TRBV10-1 and J usage is TRBJ2-7, with 10 bases matching TRBD1. V lost 8 bases, J lost 2 bases, and 3 bases stayed unmatched. Germline V gene sequence: CDR1 WNHNN, CDR2 SYGVQD (reference sequence). This CDR3 has 13 residues. The CDR3 here is CASLGQGTYEQYF. CDR3 nucleotide sequence: TGCGCCAGCCTGGGACAGGGGACCTACGAGCAGTACTTC.

The V and J genes are TRBV7-8 and TRBJ2-1; 9 nucleotides agree with TRBD1. The CDR3 extends over 13 amino acids. Trimming cost V 5 bases and J 8 bases; bases outside gene matches: 4. The germline V gene has CDR1 SGHVS and CDR2 FQNEAQ. In DNA form, the CDR3 reads TGTGCCAGCAGCCAGGACAGGGGACATGAGCAGTTCTTC. This encodes CASSQDRGHEQFF.

Details on this clone: At the DNA level, this CDR3 is encoded by other sequences in the same sample as well. V and J are TRBV5-1 and TRBJ2-5; D is undetermined. Trimming stripped 3 bases from V and 5 bases from J, with 14 bases between. This CDR3 contains 14 residues. Germline lookup yields CDR1 SGHRS and CDR2 YFSETQ. This CDR3 is CASSSQPGRETQYF. As DNA, the CDR3 is TGCGCCAGCAGCTCGCAACCAGGTCGGGAGACCCAGTACTTC.